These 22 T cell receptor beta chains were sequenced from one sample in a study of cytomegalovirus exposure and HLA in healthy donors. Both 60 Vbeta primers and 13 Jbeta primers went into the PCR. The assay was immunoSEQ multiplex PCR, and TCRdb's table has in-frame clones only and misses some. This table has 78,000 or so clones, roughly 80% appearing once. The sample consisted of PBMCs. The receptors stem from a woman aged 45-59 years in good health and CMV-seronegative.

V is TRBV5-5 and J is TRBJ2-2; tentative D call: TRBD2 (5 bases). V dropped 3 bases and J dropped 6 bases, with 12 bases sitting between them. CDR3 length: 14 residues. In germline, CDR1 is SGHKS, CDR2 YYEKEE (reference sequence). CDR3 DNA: TGTGCCAGCAGCTCGCTCGCGGGTTCCGGGGAGCTGTTTTTT. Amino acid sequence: CASSSLAGSGELFF.

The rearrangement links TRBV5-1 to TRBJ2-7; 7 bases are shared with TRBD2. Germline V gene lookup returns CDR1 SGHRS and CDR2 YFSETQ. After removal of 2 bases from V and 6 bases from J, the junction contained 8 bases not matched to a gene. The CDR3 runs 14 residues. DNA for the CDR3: TGCGCCAGCAGCTTCCTAGCGGCGGGCGGCGAGCAGTACTTC. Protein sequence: CASSFLAAGGEQYF. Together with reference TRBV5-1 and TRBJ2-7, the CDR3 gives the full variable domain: KAGVTQTPRYLIKTRGQQVTLSCSPISGHRSVSWYQQTPGQGLQFLFEYFSETQRNKGNFPGRFSGRQFSNSRSEMNVSTLELGDSALYLCASSFLAAGGEQYFGPGTRLTVT.

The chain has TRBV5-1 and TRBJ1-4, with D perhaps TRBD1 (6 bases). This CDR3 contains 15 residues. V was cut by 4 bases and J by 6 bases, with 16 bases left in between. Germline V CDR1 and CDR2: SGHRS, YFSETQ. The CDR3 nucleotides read TGCGCCAGCAGCACCGGACAGAGCACTTATGAAAAACTGTTTTTT. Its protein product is CASSTGQSTYEKLFF.

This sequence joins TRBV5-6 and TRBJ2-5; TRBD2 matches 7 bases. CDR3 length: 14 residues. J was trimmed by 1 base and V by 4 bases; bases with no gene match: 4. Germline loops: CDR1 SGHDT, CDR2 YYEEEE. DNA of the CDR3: TGTGCCAGCAGCATGAGCGGGGCCCAAGAGACCCAGTACTTC. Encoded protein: CASSMSGAQETQYF.

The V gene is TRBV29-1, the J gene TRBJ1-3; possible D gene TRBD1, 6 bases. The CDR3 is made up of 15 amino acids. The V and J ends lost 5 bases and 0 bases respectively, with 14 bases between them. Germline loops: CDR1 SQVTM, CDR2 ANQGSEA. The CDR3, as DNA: TGCAGCGTTTCGCTGGGGACACACTCTGGAAACACCATATATTTT. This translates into CSVSLGTHSGNTIYF.

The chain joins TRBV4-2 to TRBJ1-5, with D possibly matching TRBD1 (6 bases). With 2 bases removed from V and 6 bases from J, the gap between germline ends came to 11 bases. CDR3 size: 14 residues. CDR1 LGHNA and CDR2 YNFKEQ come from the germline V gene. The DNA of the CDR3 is TGTGCCAGCAGCCAATACCAGGGGATTCAGCCCCAGCATTTT. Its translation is CASSQYQGIQPQHF.

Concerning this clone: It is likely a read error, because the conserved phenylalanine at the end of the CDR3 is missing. The CDR3 sequence is CASRQDSKNTEAFV. The DNA for the CDR3 is TGTGCCAGCAGACAGGACAGTAAGAACACTGAAGCTTTCGTT. V usage is TRBV5-5 and J usage is TRBJ1-1; tentatively, D is TRBD1 (6 bases). V lost 5 bases and J 1 base, leaving 12 bases between the germline ends. The germline V gene encodes CDR1 SGHKS and CDR2 YYEKEE (reference sequence). The CDR3 extends over 14 amino acids.

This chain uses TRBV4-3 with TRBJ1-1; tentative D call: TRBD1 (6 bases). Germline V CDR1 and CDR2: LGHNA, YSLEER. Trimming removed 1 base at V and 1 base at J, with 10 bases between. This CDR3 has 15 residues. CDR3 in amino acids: CASSQVRTANTEAFF. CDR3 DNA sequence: TGCGCCAGCAGCCAAGTAAGGACAGCGAACACTGAAGCTTTCTTT.

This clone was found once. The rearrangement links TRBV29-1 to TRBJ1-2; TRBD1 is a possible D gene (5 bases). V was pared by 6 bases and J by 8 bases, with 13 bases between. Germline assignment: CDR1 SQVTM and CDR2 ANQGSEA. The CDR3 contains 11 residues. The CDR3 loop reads CSVRDSTGYTF. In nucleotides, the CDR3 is TGCAGCGTGAGAGACAGTACGGGCTACACCTTC.

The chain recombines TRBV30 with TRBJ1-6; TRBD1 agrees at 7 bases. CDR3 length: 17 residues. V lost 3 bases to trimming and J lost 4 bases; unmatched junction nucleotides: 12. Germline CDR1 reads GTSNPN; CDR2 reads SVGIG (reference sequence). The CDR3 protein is CAWRKIGGDLYNSPLHF. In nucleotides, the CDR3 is TGTGCCTGGAGGAAGATAGGGGGCGATTTATATAATTCACCCCTCCACTTT. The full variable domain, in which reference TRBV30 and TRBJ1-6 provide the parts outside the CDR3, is SQTIHQWPATLVQPVGSPLSLECTVEGTSNPNLYWYRQAAGRGLQLLFYSVGIGQISSEVPQNLSASRPQDRQFILSSKKLLLSDSGFYLCAWRKIGGDLYNSPLHFGNGTRLTVT.

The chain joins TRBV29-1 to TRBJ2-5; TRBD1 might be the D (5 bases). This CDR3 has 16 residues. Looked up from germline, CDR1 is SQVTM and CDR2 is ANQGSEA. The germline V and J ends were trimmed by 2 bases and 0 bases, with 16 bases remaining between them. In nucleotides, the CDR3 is TGCAGCGTTGAATATTACGACAGCAGGTACCAAGAGACCCAGTACTTC. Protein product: CSVEYYDSRYQETQYF.

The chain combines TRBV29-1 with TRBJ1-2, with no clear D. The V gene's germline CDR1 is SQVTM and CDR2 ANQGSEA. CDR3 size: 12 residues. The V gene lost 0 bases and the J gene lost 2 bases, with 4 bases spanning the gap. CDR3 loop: CSVEDRNYGYTF. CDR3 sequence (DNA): TGCAGCGTTGAAGACAGGAACTATGGCTACACCTTC. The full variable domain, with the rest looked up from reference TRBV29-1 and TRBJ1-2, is SAVISQKPSRDICQRGTSLTIQCQVDSQVTMMFWYRQQPGQSLTLIATANQGSEATYESGFVIDKFPISRPNLTFSTLTVSNMSPEDSSIYLCSVEDRNYGYTFGSGTRLTVV.

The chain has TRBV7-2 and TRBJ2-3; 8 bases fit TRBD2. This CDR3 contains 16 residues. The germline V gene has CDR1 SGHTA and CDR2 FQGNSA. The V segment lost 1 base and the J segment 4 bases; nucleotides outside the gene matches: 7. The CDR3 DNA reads TGTGCCAGCAGCTTAGTGGCGACGGGGGGGTCAGATACGCAGTATTTT. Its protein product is CASSLVATGGSDTQYF.

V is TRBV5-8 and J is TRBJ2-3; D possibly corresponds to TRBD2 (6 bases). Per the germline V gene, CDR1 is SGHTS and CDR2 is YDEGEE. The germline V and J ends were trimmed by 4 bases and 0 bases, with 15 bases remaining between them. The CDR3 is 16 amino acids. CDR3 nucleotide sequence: TGTGCCAGCAGCCCTAGGGCGGGAATTAGCACAGATACGCAGTATTTT. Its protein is CASSPRAGISTDTQYF.

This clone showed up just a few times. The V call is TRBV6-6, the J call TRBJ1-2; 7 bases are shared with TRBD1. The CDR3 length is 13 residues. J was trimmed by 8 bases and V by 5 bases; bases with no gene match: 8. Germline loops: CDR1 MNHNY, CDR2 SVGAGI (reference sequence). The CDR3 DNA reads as TGTGCCAGCAGTCCCACGACAGGGAGGGGCTACACCTTC. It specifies CASSPTTGRGYTF.

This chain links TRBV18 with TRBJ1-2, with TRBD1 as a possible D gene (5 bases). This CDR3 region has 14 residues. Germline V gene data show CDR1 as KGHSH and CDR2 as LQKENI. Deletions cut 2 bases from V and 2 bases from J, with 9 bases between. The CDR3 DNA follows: TGTGCCAGCTCACCAGGGGCCAGAAACTATGGCTACACCTTC. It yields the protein CASSPGARNYGYTF.

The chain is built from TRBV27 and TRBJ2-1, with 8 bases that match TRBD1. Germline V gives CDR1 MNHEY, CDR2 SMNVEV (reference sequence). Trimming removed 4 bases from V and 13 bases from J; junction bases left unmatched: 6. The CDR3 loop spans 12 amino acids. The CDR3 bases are TGTGCCAGCAGTTCGCCCGGGACAGGACAGTTCTTC. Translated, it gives CASSSPGTGQFF.

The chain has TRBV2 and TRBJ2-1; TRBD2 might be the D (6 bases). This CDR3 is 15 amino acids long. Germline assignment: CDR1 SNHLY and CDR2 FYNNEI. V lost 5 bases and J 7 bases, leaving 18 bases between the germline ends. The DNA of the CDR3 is TGTGCCAGCAGTATCATTGTGGGAGCGGGTAATGAGCAGTTCTTC. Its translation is CASSIIVGAGNEQFF.

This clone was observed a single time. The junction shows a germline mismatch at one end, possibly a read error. The CDR3 loop reads CASSPFGNAEAFF. The CDR3 DNA sequence: TGTGCCAGCTCACCCTTCGGGAACGCTGAAGCTTTCTTT. The J gene is TRBJ1-1, the V gene TRBV18; D unclear. The CDR3 has 13 amino acids. Germline-derived CDR1 and CDR2 are KGHSH and LQKENI.

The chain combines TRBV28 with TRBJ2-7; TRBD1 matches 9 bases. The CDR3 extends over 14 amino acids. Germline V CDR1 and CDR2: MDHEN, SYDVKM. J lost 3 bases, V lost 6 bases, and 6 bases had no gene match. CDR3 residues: CASRGQGASYEQYF. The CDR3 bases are TGTGCCAGCAGGGGACAGGGAGCAAGCTACGAGCAGTACTTC.

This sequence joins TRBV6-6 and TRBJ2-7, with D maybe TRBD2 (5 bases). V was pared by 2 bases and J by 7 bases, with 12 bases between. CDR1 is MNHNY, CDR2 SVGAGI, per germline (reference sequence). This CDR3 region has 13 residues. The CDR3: CASSYPRGKEQYF. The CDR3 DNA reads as TGTGCCAGCAGTTACCCCCGAGGGAAGGAGCAGTACTTC.

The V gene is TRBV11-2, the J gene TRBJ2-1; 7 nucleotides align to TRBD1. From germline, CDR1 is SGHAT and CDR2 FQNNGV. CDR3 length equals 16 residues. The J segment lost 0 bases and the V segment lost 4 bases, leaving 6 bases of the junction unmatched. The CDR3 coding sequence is TGTGCCAGCAGCTCACGGACAGGCATCTCCTACAATGAGCAGTTCTTC. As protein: CASSSRTGISYNEQFF.